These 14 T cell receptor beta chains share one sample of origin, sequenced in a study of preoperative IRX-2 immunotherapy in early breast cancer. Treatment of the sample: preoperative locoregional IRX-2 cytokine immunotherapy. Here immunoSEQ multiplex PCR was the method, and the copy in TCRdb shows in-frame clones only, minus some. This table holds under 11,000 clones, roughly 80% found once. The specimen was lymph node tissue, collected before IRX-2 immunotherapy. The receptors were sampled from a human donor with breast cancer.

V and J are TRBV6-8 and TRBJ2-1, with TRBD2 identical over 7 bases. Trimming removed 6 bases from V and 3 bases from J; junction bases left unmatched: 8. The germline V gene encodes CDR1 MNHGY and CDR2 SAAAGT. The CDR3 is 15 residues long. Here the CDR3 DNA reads TGTGCCAGCAGGGACCTAGCGGAAATCTACAATGAGCAGTTCTTC. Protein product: CASRDLAEIYNEQFF.

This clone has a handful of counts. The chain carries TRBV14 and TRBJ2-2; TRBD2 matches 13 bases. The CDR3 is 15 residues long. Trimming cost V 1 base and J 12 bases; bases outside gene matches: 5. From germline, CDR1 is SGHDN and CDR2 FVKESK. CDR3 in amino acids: CASSQATSGRSKLFF. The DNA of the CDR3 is TGTGCCAGCAGCCAAGCGACTAGCGGGAGGTCGAAGCTGTTTTTT.

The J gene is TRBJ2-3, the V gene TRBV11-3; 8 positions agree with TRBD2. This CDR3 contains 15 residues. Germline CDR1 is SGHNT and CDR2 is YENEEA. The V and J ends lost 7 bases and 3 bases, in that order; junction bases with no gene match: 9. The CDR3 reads CASTEGRGRTDTQYF. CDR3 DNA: TGTGCCAGCACCGAGGGTCGCGGGAGGACAGATACGCAGTATTTT.

This chain's CDR3 is CASSLRVSSGTLYEQYF. The DNA of the CDR3 is TGTGCCAGCAGTTTAAGGGTTTCTAGCGGGACTCTTTACGAGCAGTACTTC. This sequence joins TRBV28 and TRBJ2-7; 9 nucleotides agree with TRBD2. Trimming removed 2 bases from V and 4 bases from J; junction bases left unmatched: 12. Germline V gives CDR1 MDHEN, CDR2 SYDVKM. The CDR3 extends over 17 amino acids.

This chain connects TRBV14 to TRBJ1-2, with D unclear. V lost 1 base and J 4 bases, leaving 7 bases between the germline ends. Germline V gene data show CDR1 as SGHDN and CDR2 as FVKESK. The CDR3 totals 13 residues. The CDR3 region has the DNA TGTGCCAGCAGCCAAGTGGCGGCCTATGGCTACACCTTC. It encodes CASSQVAAYGYTF. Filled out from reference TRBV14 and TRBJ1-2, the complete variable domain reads EAGVTQFPSHSVIEKGQTVTLRCDPISGHDNLYWYRRVMGKEIKFLLHFVKESKQDESGMPNNRFLAERTGGTYSTLKVQPAELEDSGVYFCASSQVAAYGYTFGSGTRLTVV.

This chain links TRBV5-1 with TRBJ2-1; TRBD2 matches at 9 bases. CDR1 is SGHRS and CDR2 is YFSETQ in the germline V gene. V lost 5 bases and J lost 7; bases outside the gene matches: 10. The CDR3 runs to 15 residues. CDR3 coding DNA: TGCGCCAGCAGTACTAGCGGGCACGGGTCGAATGAGCAGTTCTTC. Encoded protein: CASSTSGHGSNEQFF.

The CDR3 nucleotides are TGTGCCAGCAGCTTAGGACAGTACCAAGAGACCCAGTACTTC. Residues: CASSLGQYQETQYF. The J gene is TRBJ2-5, the V gene TRBV11-3; the D gene is possibly TRBD1 (5 bases). CDR1 is SGHNT and CDR2 is YENEEA in the germline V gene. V was cut by 1 base and J by 0 bases, with 6 bases left in between. The CDR3 has 14 residues. The whole variable domain, filled in from reference TRBV11-3 and TRBJ2-5, reads EAGVVQSPRYKIIEKKQPVAFWCNPISGHNTLYWYLQNLGQGPELLIRYENEEAVDDSQLPKDRFSAERLKGVDSTLKIQPAELGDSAVYLCASSLGQYQETQYFGPGTRLLVL.

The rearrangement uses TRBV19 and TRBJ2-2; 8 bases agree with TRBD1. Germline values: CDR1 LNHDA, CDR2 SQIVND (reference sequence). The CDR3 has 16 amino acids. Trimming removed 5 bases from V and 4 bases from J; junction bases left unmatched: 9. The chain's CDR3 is CASSRALRGLTGELFF. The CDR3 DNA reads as TGTGCCAGTAGTCGTGCTCTCAGGGGGCTCACCGGGGAGCTGTTTTTT.

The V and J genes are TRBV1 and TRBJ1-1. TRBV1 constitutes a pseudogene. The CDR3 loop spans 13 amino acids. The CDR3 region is CASSQGRSTEAFF. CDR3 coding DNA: TGCGCCAGCAGCCAAGGAAGGAGCACTGAAGCTTTCTTT.

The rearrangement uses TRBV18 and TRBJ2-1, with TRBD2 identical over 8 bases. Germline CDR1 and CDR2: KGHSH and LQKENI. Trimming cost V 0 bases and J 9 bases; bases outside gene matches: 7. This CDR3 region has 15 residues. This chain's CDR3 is CASSPPVAGWGEQFF. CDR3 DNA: TGTGCCAGCTCACCACCAGTAGCGGGGTGGGGTGAGCAGTTCTTC. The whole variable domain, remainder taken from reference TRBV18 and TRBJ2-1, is NAGVMQNPRHLVRRRGQEARLRCSPMKGHSHVYWYRQLPEEGLKFMVYLQKENIIDESGMPKERFSAEFPKEGPSILRIQQVVRGDSAAYFCASSPPVAGWGEQFFGPGTRLTVL.

The CDR3 DNA reads as TGCGCCAGCAGCCCCGGACAGCTAGCCAAAAACATTCAGTACTTC. Amino acids: CASSPGQLAKNIQYF. The V call is TRBV23-1, the J call TRBJ2-4; tentative D call: TRBD1 (6 bases). TRBV23-1 is assigned to the ORF class and has an uncertain function. The CDR3 runs 15 residues. The V end lost 6 bases, the J end lost 0 bases, and 12 bases lay between the germline ends.

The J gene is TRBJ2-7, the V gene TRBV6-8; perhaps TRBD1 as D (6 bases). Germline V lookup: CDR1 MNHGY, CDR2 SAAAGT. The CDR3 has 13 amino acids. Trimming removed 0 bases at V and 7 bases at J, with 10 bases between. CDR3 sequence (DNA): TGTGCCAGCAGTTACTCCAGGGGATGGGAGCAGTACTTC. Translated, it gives CASSYSRGWEQYF.

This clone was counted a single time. The DNA of the CDR3 is TGTGCCAGCAGCCCATTAGCGGGAGGATCCTACAATGAGCAGTTCTTC. This codes for CASSPLAGGSYNEQFF. The chain employs TRBV14 and TRBJ2-1; 10 bases agree with TRBD2. This CDR3 region has 16 residues. Trimming took 4 bases from V and 1 from J; bases not matched to a gene: 4. Germline CDR1 reads SGHDN; CDR2 reads FVKESK.

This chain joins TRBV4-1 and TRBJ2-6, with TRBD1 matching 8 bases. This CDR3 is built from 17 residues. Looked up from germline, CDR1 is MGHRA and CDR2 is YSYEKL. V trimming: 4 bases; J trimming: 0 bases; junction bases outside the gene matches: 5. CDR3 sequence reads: CASSLTGQASGANVLTF. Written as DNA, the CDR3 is TGCGCCAGCAGCCTTACGGGACAGGCCTCTGGGGCCAACGTCCTGACTTTC.